Given below is one TCR beta chain in context. The entry originates in a study of molecular identifiers for immune sequencing clone quantification. Preparation methods for the bulk TCR libraries were those previously described, with listed TCR primers. TCRdb fed the PCR reads into MiXCR, producing one record per CDR3 protein. Among nearly 55,000 distinct CDR3 sequences listed, roughly 38% were seen once. Researchers sorted naive CD8 T cells as cells that were CD8+CD4-CCR7+CD45RA+. Germline CDR1 reads SEHNR; CDR2 reads FQNEAQ (reference sequence). The CDR3 length is 12 residues. Trimming removed 1 base at V and 4 bases at J, with 5 bases between.

This chain links TRBV7-9 with TRBJ2-7; D call uncertain. Material for sequencing was naive CD8+ T cells from blood, with Jurkat cell RNA spiked in. The subset denotes: FACS-sorted CD8+CD4-CCR7+CD45RA+ naive T cells. The TCR sequence derives from a human donor in good health. Some libraries in this study had Jurkat cell RNA spiked in. Here the CDR3 reads CASSLVEYEQYF. In DNA, the CDR3 is TGTGCCAGCAGCTTAGTTGAGTACGAGCAGTACTTC.